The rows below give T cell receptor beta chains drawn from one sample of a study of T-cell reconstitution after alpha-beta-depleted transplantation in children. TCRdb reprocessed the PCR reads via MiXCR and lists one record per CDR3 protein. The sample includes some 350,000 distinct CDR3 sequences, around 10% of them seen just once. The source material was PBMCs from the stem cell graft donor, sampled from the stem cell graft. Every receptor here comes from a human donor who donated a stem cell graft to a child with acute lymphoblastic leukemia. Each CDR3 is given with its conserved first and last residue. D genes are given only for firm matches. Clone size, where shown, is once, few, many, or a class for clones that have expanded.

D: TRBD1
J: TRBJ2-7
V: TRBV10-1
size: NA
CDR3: CASGRRDSYEQYF
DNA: TGCGCCAGCGGCCGCCGGGACAGCTACGAGCAGTACTTC

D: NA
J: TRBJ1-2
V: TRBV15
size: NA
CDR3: CATSRESTKDNYGYTF
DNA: TGTGCCACCAGCAGAGAATCGACGAAGGACAACTATGGCTACACCTTC

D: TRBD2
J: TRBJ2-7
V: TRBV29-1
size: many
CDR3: CSVCGGEDEQYF
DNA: TGCAGCGTTTGTGGGGGGGAGGACGAGCAGTACTTC

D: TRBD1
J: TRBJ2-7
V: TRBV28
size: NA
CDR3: CASSPMTGQTYEQYF
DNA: TGTGCCAGCAGTCCGATGACAGGGCAAACTTACGAGCAGTACTTC

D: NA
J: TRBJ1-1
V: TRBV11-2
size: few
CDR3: CASLGRSDGFTEAFF
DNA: TGTGCCAGCCTGGGCAGGTCGGACGGATTCACTGAAGCTTTCTTT

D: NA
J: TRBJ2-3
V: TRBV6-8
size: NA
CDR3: CASSPTGEDTQYF
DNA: TGTGCCAGCAGTCCTACGGGTGAAGATACGCAGTATTTT

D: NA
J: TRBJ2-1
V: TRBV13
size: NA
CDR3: CASSFGTGVLYNEQFF
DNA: TGTGCCAGCAGCTTTGGGACGGGAGTTCTATACAATGAGCAGTTCTTC

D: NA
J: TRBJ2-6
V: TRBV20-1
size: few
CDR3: CSAGRPGANVLTF
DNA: TGCAGTGCGGGAAGACCTGGGGCCAACGTCCTGACTTTC

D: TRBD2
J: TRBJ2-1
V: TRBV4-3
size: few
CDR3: CASSQPYVSLSGRGSEQFF
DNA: TGCGCCAGCAGCCAACCTTATGTGTCCCTTAGCGGGAGGGGGAGTGAGCAGTTCTTC

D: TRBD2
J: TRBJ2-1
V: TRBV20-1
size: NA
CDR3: CSARDPAGGPLNEQFF
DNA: TGCAGTGCTAGAGATCCGGCGGGAGGCCCCCTCAATGAGCAGTTCTTC

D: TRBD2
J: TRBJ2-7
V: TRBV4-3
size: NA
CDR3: CASSQDRTSGPIRGEQYF
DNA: TGCGCCAGCAGCCAAGATCGGACTAGCGGCCCGATTCGGGGCGAGCAGTACTTC

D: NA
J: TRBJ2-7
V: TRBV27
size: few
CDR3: CASSLVPRQAGVNEQYF
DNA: TGTGCCAGCAGTTTAGTTCCTAGACAGGCGGGCGTCAACGAGCAGTACTTC

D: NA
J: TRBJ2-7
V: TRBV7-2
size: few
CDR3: CASSFWWWYSYEQYF
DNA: TGTGCCAGCAGCTTTTGGTGGTGGTACTCCTACGAGCAGTACTTC

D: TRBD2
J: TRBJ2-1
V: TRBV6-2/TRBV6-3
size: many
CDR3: CASSYSSLAGVYNEQFF
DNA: TGTGCCAGCAGTTACTCTTCCCTAGCGGGGGTCTACAATGAGCAGTTCTTC

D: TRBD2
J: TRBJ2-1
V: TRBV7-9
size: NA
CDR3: CASSLGTRNEQFF
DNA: TGTGCCAGCAGCTTGGGGACTAGGAATGAGCAGTTCTTC

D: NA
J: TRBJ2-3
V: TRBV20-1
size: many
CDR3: CSATEVRTDTQYF
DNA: TGCAGTGCAACGGAGGTTCGGACAGATACGCAGTATTTT

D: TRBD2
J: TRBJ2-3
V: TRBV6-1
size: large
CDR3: CASSGLAGADTQYF
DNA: TGTGCCAGCAGTGGACTAGCGGGAGCAGATACGCAGTATTTT

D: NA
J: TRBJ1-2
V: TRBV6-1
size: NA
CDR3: CTSRQGPYGYTF
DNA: TGTACCAGCAGGCAGGGACCCTATGGCTACACCTTC

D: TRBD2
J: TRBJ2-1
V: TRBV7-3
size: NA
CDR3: CASSSTSLAGEIDEQFF
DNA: TGTGCCAGCAGCTCCACATCTCTAGCGGGAGAGATAGATGAGCAGTTCTTC

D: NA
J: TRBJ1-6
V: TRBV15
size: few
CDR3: CATSRGQEPYNSPLHF
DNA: TGTGCCACCAGCAGAGGACAGGAACCCTATAATTCACCCCTCCACTTT

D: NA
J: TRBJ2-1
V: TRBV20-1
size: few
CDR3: CSGGGFHEQFF
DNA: TGCAGTGGGGGTGGGTTCCATGAGCAGTTCTTC

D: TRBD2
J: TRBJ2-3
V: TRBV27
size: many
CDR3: CASSRAGGTDTQYF
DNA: TGTGCCAGCAGCCGCGCGGGAGGCACAGATACGCAGTATTTT

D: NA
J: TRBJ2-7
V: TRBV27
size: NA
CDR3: CASGKEASDGSYEQYF
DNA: TGTGCCAGCGGAAAGGAGGCTAGCGATGGCTCCTACGAGCAGTACTTC

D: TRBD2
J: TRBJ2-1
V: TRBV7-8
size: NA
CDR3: CASSFPRLAATYNEQFF
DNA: TGTGCCAGCAGCTTCCCCAGACTAGCGGCTACCTACAATGAGCAGTTCTTC

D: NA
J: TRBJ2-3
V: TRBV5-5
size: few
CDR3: CASSLEDFTDTQYF
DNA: TGTGCCAGCAGCTTGGAGGACTTCACAGATACGCAGTATTTT

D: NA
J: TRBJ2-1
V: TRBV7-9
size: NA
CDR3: CASSSTPRSEQFF
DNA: TGTGCCAGCAGCTCGACCCCTCGCAGTGAGCAGTTCTTC

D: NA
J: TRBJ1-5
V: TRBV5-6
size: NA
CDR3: CASSLWGYSNQPQHF
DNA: TGTGCCAGCAGCCTTTGGGGGTATAGCAATCAGCCCCAGCATTTT

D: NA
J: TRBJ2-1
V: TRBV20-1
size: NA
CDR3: CSATPSTSNEQFF
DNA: TGCAGTGCAACGCCTTCGACTAGTAATGAGCAGTTCTTC

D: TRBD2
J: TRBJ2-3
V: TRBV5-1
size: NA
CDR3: CASSLSGNHLTDTQYF
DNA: TGCGCCAGCAGCTTAAGCGGGAACCATCTCACAGATACGCAGTATTTT

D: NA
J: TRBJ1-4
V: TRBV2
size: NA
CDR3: CASSHPGVSEKLFF
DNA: TGTGCCAGCAGTCACCCAGGGGTCAGTGAAAAACTGTTTTTT

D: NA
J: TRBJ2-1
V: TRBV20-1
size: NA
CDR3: CSASRGLSSYNEQFF
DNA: TGCAGTGCTAGTAGGGGACTGAGCTCCTACAATGAGCAGTTCTTC

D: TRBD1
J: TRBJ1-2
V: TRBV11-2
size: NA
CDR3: CASSPTGGIHYGYTF
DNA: TGTGCCAGCAGTCCGACAGGGGGCATTCACTATGGCTACACCTTC

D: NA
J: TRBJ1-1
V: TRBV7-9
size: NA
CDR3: CASADRPNPEAFF
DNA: TGTGCCAGCGCGGACAGACCCAACCCTGAAGCTTTCTTT

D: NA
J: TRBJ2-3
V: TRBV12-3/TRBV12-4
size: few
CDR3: CASTKWVQRSTDTQYF
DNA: TGTGCCAGCACCAAATGGGTCCAGCGGAGCACAGATACGCAGTATTTT

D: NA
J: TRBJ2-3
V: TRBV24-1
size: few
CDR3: CATSITGREQYF
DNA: TGTGCCACCAGTATCACAGGGAGGGAGCAGTATTTT

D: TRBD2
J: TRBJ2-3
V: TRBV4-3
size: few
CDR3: CASSARLAGGGPPGTQYF
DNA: TGCGCCAGCAGCGCCCGACTAGCGGGAGGAGGCCCCCCGGGGACGCAGTATTTT

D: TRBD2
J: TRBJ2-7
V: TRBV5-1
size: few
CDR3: CASSPGTSARYEQYF
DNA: TGCGCCAGCAGCCCGGGGACTAGCGCGCGCTACGAGCAGTACTTC

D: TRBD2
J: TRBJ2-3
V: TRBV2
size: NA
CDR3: CASTLSGIAGYTDTQYF
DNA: TGTGCCAGCACCCTATCGGGGATAGCGGGATACACAGATACGCAGTATTTT

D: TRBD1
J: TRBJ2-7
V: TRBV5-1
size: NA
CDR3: CASSLAQGEPYEQYF
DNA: TGCGCCAGCAGCTTGGCTCAGGGGGAGCCCTACGAGCAGTACTTC

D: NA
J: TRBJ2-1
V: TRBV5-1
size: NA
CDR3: CASSIRWDDQFF
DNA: TGCGCCAGCAGCATTCGTTGGGATGACCAGTTCTTC

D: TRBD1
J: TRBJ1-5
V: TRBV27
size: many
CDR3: CASSWTGGNQPQHF
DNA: TGTGCCAGCAGTTGGACAGGGGGCAATCAGCCCCAGCATTTT